This is a list of T cell receptor beta chains from one sample in a study of blood T cell repertoires in COVID-19. Some clones are missing from TCRdb's copy, which holds only in-frame ones; the method was immunoSEQ multiplex PCR. The data show more than 200,000 clones, approximately 82% seen once. Sequenced sample: peripheral blood. These receptors originate from a woman between 45 and 65 years old with acute or convalescent COVID-19. The CDR3 runs from the conserved cysteine through the conserved F or W. The order of the fields is V gene, clone size, J gene, D gene, CDR3 protein, CDR3 DNA. A D gene is named only where the DNA matches it firmly. Clone size, where shown, is once, few, many, or a class for clones that have expanded.

TRBV5-1	NA	TRBJ1-1	NA	CASRTIGGDTEAFF	TGCGCCAGCAGGACGATAGGGGGGGACACTGAAGCTTTCTTT
TRBV7-2	NA	TRBJ2-3	NA	CASSLVGGLTDTQYF	TGTGCCAGCAGCTTAGTTGGCGGGCTCACAGATACGCAGTATTTT
TRBV15	NA	TRBJ2-2	NA	CATSRDTGTNTGELFF	TGTGCCACCAGCAGAGATACAGGGACGAACACCGGGGAGCTGTTTTTT
TRBV6-5	once	TRBJ2-1	TRBD1	CASRTPGQGFNEQFF	TGTGCCAGCAGAACCCCGGGACAGGGATTTAATGAGCAGTTCTTC
TRBV5-6	few	TRBJ2-7	NA	CASSLKQRAYEQYF	TGTGCCAGCAGCTTGAAACAGAGAGCCTACGAGCAGTACTTC
TRBV30	NA	TRBJ2-1	NA	CAWSGGYNEQFF	TGTGCCTGGAGTGGAGGGTACAATGAGCAGTTCTTC
TRBV4-1	NA	TRBJ1-6	NA	CASSQDFDSPLHF	TGCGCCAGCAGCCAAGATTTCGATTCACCCCTCCACTTT
TRBV19	NA	TRBJ2-7	TRBD2	CATTPGTSSYEQYF	TGTGCCACCACGCCCGGGACTAGTTCCTACGAGCAGTACTTC
TRBV4-1	NA	TRBJ2-6	TRBD1	CASSLDRGSSGANVLTF	TGCGCCAGCAGTCTCGACAGGGGGAGCTCTGGGGCCAACGTCCTGACTTTC
TRBV3-1/TRBV3-2	NA	TRBJ2-1	NA	CASKGLLVNEQFF	TGTGCCAGCAAAGGACTCCTAGTCAATGAGCAGTTCTTC
TRBV6-5	NA	TRBJ2-1	NA	CASSYGDSVYNEQFF	TGTGCCAGCAGTTACGGAGACAGTGTCTACAATGAGCAGTTCTTC
TRBV18	few	TRBJ1-1	NA	CASSSKQGPNTEAFF	TGTGCCAGCTCATCAAAACAGGGCCCGAACACTGAAGCTTTCTTT
TRBV5-4	NA	TRBJ2-7	TRBD1	CASSLGLTGGSPSEQYF	TGTGCCAGCAGCTTGGGGCTGACAGGGGGCTCACCCAGCGAGCAGTACTTC
TRBV6-1	NA	TRBJ1-3	NA	CASSDGGTVGNTIYF	TGTGCCAGCAGTGATGGAGGGACGGTGGGAAACACCATATATTTT
TRBV3-1/TRBV3-2	NA	TRBJ2-1	NA	CASSQAGVDEQFF	TGTGCCAGCAGCCAGGCAGGGGTGGATGAGCAGTTCTTC
TRBV9	once	TRBJ2-7	TRBD1	CASSVSGTGSNEQYF	TGTGCCAGCAGCGTATCTGGGACAGGGTCTAACGAGCAGTACTTC
TRBV7-7	NA	TRBJ2-7	NA	CASSLETVSYEQYF	TGTGCCAGCAGCTTAGAGACAGTTAGCTACGAGCAGTACTTC
TRBV5-6	NA	TRBJ2-7	TRBD1	CASSLGTGEPYEQYF	TGTGCCAGCAGCTTGGGGACAGGGGAACCCTACGAGCAGTACTTC
TRBV10-1	NA	TRBJ1-1	NA	CASSERSGNTEAFF	TGCGCCAGCAGTGAAAGGAGTGGTAACACTGAAGCTTTCTTT
TRBV12-3/TRBV12-4	NA	TRBJ2-7	NA	CASSFGTVYEQYF	TGTGCCAGCAGTTTCGGGACTGTTTACGAGCAGTACTTC
TRBV5-4	NA	TRBJ2-4	NA	CASSWGDGNIQYF	TGTGCCAGCAGCTGGGGGGACGGAAACATTCAGTACTTC
TRBV28	NA	TRBJ2-3	TRBD1	CASRGGTVGTDTQYF	TGTGCCAGCAGGGGTGGGACAGTGGGCACAGATACGCAGTATTTT
TRBV11-2	NA	TRBJ2-4	TRBD2	CASSLGTSGKVNIQYF	TGTGCCAGCAGCTTGGGGACTAGCGGGAAGGTAAACATTCAGTACTTC
TRBV18	NA	TRBJ2-7	NA	CASSPFRGTAEQYF	TGTGCCAGCTCACCTTTTCGGGGTACCGCCGAGCAGTACTTC
TRBV21-1	NA	TRBJ2-7	NA	CASSKLACCSEQYF	TGTGCCAGCAGCAAGCTGGCCTGCTGCAGCGAGCAGTACTTC
TRBV6-5	NA	TRBJ2-7	NA	CASAEIGSFGYEQYF	TGTGCCAGCGCCGAGATCGGGTCCTTCGGTTACGAGCAGTACTTC